Listed below are T cell receptor beta chains from one sample, sequenced in a study of naive and memory T cell subsets. TCRdb re-derived calls from the 5' RACE reads in MiXCR, one entry per CDR3 protein. The sample lists about 62,000 distinct CDR3 sequences, 8% occurring once. Receptor source: a female donor in good health. Each CDR3 is given with its conserved first and last residue. Each record gives: clone size, J gene, V gene, D gene, CDR3 DNA, CDR3 protein. The D gene is left open where the match is weak. Clone size is shown for a subset of rows, as once, few, many or a class of expanded clone.

many	TRBJ1-5	TRBV28	NA	TGTGCCAGCAGTTTGATAAAGGATAACCCCAATCAGCCCCAGCATTTT	CASSLIKDNPNQPQHF
NA	TRBJ2-3	TRBV7-8	TRBD2	TGTGCCAGCAGCTTACGGGGAGGGCCAACAGATACGCAGTATTTT	CASSLRGGPTDTQYF
NA	TRBJ2-7	TRBV5-1	TRBD1	TGCGCCAGCTCCCACAACTCAGGGGGCCTGTCCTACGAGCAGTACTTC	CASSHNSGGLSYEQYF
few	TRBJ1-1	TRBV2	TRBD1	TGTGCCAGCACTACTACCGGGACAGGGCCGAACACTGGAGCTTTCTTT	CASTTTGTGPNTGAFF
NA	TRBJ2-1	TRBV5-1	NA	TGCGCCAGCAGCTCTCTAGGGGCCAATGAGCAGTTCTTC	CASSSLGANEQFF
many	TRBJ1-5	TRBV12-3/TRBV12-4	NA	TGTGCCAGCAACCTCCGGGACGGAATCAATCAGCCCCAGCATTTT	CASNLRDGINQPQHF
few	TRBJ1-4	TRBV4-1	NA	TGCGCCAGCAGCCCTTTGACAGCTGCTAATGAAAAACTGTTTTTT	CASSPLTAANEKLFF
NA	TRBJ2-2	TRBV30	NA	TGTGCCTGGAACAGTAGGGACACCGGGGAGCTGTTTTTT	CAWNSRDTGELFF
few	TRBJ1-4	TRBV12-3/TRBV12-4	NA	TGTGCCAGCAGTCTAGACAGGAAAGAACTGTTTTTT	CASSLDRKELFF
few	TRBJ1-3	TRBV2	TRBD1	TGTGCCAGCAGTCAGAAAGACAGGGCTGGAAACACCATATATTTT	CASSQKDRAGNTIYF
many	TRBJ2-7	TRBV20-1	NA	TGCAGTGCTGCCCGGGACTTTGGGTACGAGCAGTACTTC	CSAARDFGYEQYF
many	TRBJ2-1	TRBV7-8	TRBD2	TGTGCCACTCATTCCTCCGGGACTAGCCTCAATGAGCAGTTCTTC	CATHSSGTSLNEQFF
many	TRBJ1-6	TRBV7-4	NA	TGTGCCAGCAGCCCCCTGGACCCGGGTAATTCACCCCTCCACTTT	CASSPLDPGNSPLHF
many	TRBJ2-1	TRBV15	NA	TGTGCCACCAGCCGGCTGGGCGCGAGCTCCTACAATGAGCAGTTCTTC	CATSRLGASSYNEQFF
many	TRBJ1-1	TRBV28	NA	TGTGCCAGTTATGACCCCTTAGGGGCTGAAGCTTTCTTT	CASYDPLGAEAFF
many	TRBJ2-4	TRBV25-1	NA	TGTGCCAGCAGTGTAGGGGGGGCCAAAAACATTCAGTACTTC	CASSVGGAKNIQYF
NA	TRBJ2-5	TRBV7-9	TRBD2	TGTGCCAGCAGGCCTAGCGGGTCCTTCAAAGAGACCCAGTACTTC	CASRPSGSFKETQYF
many	TRBJ2-3	TRBV12-3/TRBV12-4	NA	TGTGCCAGCACCCTGTACCCAGATACGCAGTATTTT	CASTLYPDTQYF
NA	TRBJ1-5	TRBV19	NA	TGTGCCAGTACCCGGGTGGGCCCTGGGACGGAGCCCCAGCATTTT	CASTRVGPGTEPQHF
few	TRBJ2-3	TRBV27	NA	TGTGCCAGCAGACTTGGGACACTTAGCACAGATACGCAGTATTTT	CASRLGTLSTDTQYF